The present T cell receptor beta chain was sequenced within a study of T cell responses to AZD1222 COVID-19 vaccine. General observations from the study: Of the AZD1222 recipients, only six or seven were seropositive at baseline. Donors in the cohort were predominantly white British and more often female, and clonal diversity was possibly underestimated.

As concerns this clone: Its antigen is not identified.

The protocol was immunoSEQ multiplex PCR, while the TCRdb copy is restricted to in-frame clones and leaves out a portion. Of approximately 140,000 clones listed, 80% to 95% are singletons. Sequences were derived from peripheral blood, sampled 28 days after the second AZD1222 dose. The receptor's source is an adult who received the AZD1222 COVID-19 vaccine.

In DNA, the CDR3 is TGTGCCAGCAGCTCAGGGCGGGGAGGGAATTCACCCCTCCACTTT. Translation: CASSSGRGGNSPLHF. The V gene is TRBV9, the J gene TRBJ1-6, with D perhaps TRBD1 (5 bases). Germline V lookup: CDR1 SGDLS, CDR2 YYNGEE. The CDR3 has 15 residues. V dropped 4 bases and J dropped 7 bases, with 15 bases sitting between them. Supplemented by reference TRBV9 and TRBJ1-6, the full variable domain reads DSGVTQTPKHLITATGQRVTLRCSPRSGDLSVYWYQQSLDQGLQFLIQYYNGEERAKGNILERFSAQQFPDLHSELNLSSLELGDSALYFCASSSGRGGNSPLHFGNGTRLTVT.